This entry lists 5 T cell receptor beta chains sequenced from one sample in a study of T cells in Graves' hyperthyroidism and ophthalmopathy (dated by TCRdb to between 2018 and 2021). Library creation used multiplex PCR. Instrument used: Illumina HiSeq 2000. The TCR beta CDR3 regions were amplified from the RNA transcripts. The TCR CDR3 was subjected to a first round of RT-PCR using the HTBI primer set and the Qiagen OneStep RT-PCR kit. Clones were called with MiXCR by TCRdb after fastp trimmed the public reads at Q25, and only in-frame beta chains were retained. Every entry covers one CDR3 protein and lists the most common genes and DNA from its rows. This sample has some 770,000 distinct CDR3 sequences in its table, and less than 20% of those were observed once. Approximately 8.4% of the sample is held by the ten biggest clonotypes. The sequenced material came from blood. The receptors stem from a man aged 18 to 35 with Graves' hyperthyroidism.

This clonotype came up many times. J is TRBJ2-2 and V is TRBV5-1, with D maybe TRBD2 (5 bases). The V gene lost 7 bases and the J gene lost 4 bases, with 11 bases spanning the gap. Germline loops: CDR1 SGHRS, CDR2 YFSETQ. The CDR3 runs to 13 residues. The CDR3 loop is CASGSLGTGELFF. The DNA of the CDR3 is TGCGCCAGCGGGAGTTTGGGCACCGGGGAGCTGTTTTTT.

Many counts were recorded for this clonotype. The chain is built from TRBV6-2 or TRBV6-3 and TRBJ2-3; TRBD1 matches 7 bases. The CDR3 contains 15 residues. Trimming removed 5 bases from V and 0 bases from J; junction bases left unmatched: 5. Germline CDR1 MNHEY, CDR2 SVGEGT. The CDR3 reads CASSPGQRSTDTQYF. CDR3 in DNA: TGTGCCAGCAGTCCGGGACAGCGAAGCACAGATACGCAGTATTTT.

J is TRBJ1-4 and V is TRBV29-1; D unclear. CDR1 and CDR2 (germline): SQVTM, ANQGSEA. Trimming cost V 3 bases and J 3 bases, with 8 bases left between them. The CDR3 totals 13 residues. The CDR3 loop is CSVDEGANEKLFF. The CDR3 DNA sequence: TGCAGCGTTGATGAGGGCGCTAATGAAAAACTGTTTTTT.

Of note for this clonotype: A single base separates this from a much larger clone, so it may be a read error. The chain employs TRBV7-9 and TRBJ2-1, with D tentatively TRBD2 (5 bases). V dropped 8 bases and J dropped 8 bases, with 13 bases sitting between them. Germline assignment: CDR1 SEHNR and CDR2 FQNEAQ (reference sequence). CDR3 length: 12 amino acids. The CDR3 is CASELGHDEQFF. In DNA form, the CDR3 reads TGTGCCAGCGAACTAGGGCACGATGAGCAGTTCTTC.

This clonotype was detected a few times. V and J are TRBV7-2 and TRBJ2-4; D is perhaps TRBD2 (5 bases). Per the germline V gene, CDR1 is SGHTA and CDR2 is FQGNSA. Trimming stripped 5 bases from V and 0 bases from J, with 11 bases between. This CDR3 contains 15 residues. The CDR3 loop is CASSPSLLAKNIQYF. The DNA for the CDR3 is TGTGCCAGCAGCCCTAGCCTGCTAGCCAAAAACATTCAGTACTTC.